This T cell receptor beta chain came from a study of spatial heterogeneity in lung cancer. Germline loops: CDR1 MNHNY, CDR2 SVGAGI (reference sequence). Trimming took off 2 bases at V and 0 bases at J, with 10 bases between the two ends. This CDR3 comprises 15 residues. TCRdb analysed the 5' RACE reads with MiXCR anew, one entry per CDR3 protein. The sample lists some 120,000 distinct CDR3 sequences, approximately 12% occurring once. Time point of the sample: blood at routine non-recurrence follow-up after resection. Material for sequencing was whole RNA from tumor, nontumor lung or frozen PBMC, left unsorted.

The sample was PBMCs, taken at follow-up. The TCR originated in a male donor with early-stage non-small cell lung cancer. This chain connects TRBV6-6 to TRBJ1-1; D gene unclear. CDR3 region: CASSYGVDLNTEAFF. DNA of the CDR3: TGTGCCAGCAGTTACGGCGTGGATTTGAACACTGAAGCTTTCTTT.